This is a list of T cell receptor beta chains from one sample in a study of PD-1 blockade in classical Hodgkin lymphoma. The repertoire was sequenced with immunoSEQ multiplex PCR; TCRdb's copy has only in-frame clones and lacks some. The sample yields 80,000 to 100,000 clones, roughly 80% seen once. The starting material was peripheral blood mononuclear cells (PBMCs), obtained before the second cycle of nivolumab. The receptors here all came from a human donor with classical Hodgkin lymphoma. Both conserved end residues are part of each CDR3. The D gene is left open where the match is weak. Clone size is shown for a subset of rows, as once, few, many or a class of expanded clone.

abundance,v_gene,j_gene,d_gene,CDR3nt,CDR3aa
-,TRBV7-9,TRBJ2-7,-,TGTGCCAGCAGCTTAGGGGGTCCACTTAGCTCCTACGAGCAGTACTTC,CASSLGGPLSSYEQYF
-,TRBV25-1,TRBJ2-2,TRBD2,TGTGCCAACAGCGGGACTAGCGTGGGGGAGCTGTTTTTT,CANSGTSVGELFF
few,TRBV15,TRBJ2-3,-,TGTGCCACCAGCAGGGGCCAGGGGCGGTTGGATACGCAGTATTTT,CATSRGQGRLDTQYF
-,TRBV7-8,TRBJ1-4,TRBD1,TGTGCCAGCAGCTCGACAGGGCCCGAAAAACTGTTTTTT,CASSSTGPEKLFF
-,TRBV6-6,TRBJ2-5,TRBD1,TGTGCCAGCAGTCCGTTAGGGGGCGAGGGGGAGACCCAGTACTTC,CASSPLGGEGETQYF
once,TRBV2,TRBJ2-1,-,TGTGCCAGCAGTGAAGTAGGGTTTGAGCAGTTCTTC,CASSEVGFEQFF
-,TRBV19,TRBJ2-1,TRBD2,TGTGCCAGTAGCGGGACTAGCGGGAGGTCCGGCTACAATGAGCAGTTCTTC,CASSGTSGRSGYNEQFF
-,TRBV5-1,TRBJ2-5,TRBD1,TGCGCCAGCAGCGCGGGACAGGGCGGAGGGACCCAGTACTTC,CASSAGQGGGTQYF
-,TRBV18,TRBJ1-1,-,TGTGCCAGCTCACGTGAAGCCTTGGGGGCCACTGAAGCTTTCTTT,CASSREALGATEAFF
-,TRBV19,TRBJ2-7,TRBD2,TGTGCCAGTAGTTTCGGACTAGCGGGTAACTACGAGCAGTACTTC,CASSFGLAGNYEQYF
-,TRBV19,TRBJ2-7,-,TGTGCCAGTAGTATTGGCAGGGGCTCCTACGAGCAGTACTTC,CASSIGRGSYEQYF
-,TRBV5-1,TRBJ2-2,-,TGCGCCAGCAGCTTCGACAACCGAGGGGAGCTGTTTTTT,CASSFDNRGELFF
-,TRBV29-1,TRBJ2-7,-,TGCAGCGTGGATCGGGGAGGCCAGGGTGGGTACGAGCAGTACTTC,CSVDRGGQGGYEQYF
-,TRBV10-3,TRBJ1-2,-,TGTGCCATCAGTCCTGGGTGGGAGGGTTCCTATGGCTACACCTTC,CAISPGWEGSYGYTF
once,TRBV28,TRBJ2-1,TRBD1,TGTGCCAGCAGTACCCGGGACAGGTCCCCTTTAAATGAGCAGTTCTTC,CASSTRDRSPLNEQFF
once,TRBV2,TRBJ2-6,-,TGTGCCAGCACCCCCTCTGGGGCCAACGTCCTGACTTTC,CASTPSGANVLTF
-,TRBV5-4,TRBJ1-1,-,TGTGCCAGCAGCCCTCCCCCGGGGGGGAACACTGAAGCTTTCTTT,CASSPPPGGNTEAFF
-,TRBV7-2,TRBJ1-2,-,TGTGCCAGCAGCCGGGACAACTATGGCTACACCTTC,CASSRDNYGYTF
-,TRBV10-3,TRBJ1-3,-,TGTGCCATCAGTTATCGGGGGGATACCATATATTTT,CAISYRGDTIYF
-,TRBV27,TRBJ1-2,-,TGTGCCAGCAGTTTATCGACGGAAAGGGGTGGCTACACCTTC,CASSLSTERGGYTF
-,TRBV15,TRBJ1-2,-,TGTGCCACCAGCAGAGATCCCGTCACGGCTACCTCCTATGGCTACACCTTC,CATSRDPVTATSYGYTF
-,TRBV30,TRBJ2-7,-,TGTGCCTGGAGTTGGGGTTACGAGCAGTACTTC,CAWSWGYEQYF
-,TRBV19,TRBJ1-3,-,TGTGCCAGTAGTATGGGTCGCCGCCTCGGGGGAAACACCATATATTTT,CASSMGRRLGGNTIYF
-,TRBV4-1,TRBJ2-3,-,TGCGCCAGCAGCCAAGAAGGTCTTGTCATGGGTACGCAGTATTTT,CASSQEGLVMGTQYF
once,TRBV5-1,TRBJ2-2,-,TGCGCCAGCAGCTTGGGGGAGTTCGCCGGGGAGCTGTTTTTT,CASSLGEFAGELFF
-,TRBV19,TRBJ2-7,-,TGTGCCAGTAGTATGGGGGCACAGGGTCCATCGATCTACGAGCAGTACTTC,CASSMGAQGPSIYEQYF
-,TRBV2,TRBJ2-7,TRBD2,TGTGCCAGCGGGGGGGACTCCCGCTCCTACGAGCAGTACTTC,CASGGDSRSYEQYF
-,TRBV4-1,TRBJ1-2,-,TGCGCCAGCAGCCAAGGTTCAGGGTTGCTGGGGGGCTACACCTTC,CASSQGSGLLGGYTF
-,TRBV5-4,TRBJ2-3,-,TGTGCCACTCGCCTACTACTCGCCACAGATACGCAGTATTTT,CATRLLLATDTQYF
-,TRBV2,TRBJ2-4,-,TGTGCCAGCACCTTTCCACAGGGGGGGAACATTCAGTACTTC,CASTFPQGGNIQYF
-,TRBV7-3,TRBJ2-2,-,TGTGCCAGCAGCGCTTACATAAACACCGGGGAGCTGTTTTTT,CASSAYINTGELFF
-,TRBV10-3,TRBJ2-7,-,TGTGCCATCAGTGATATGACCGAGCAGTACTTC,CAISDMTEQYF
-,TRBV21-1,TRBJ1-5,-,TGTGCCACCAACCCGGGACAGAAACATTATAGCAATCAGCCCCAGCATTTT,CATNPGQKHYSNQPQHF
-,TRBV15,TRBJ1-2,-,TGTGCCACCAGCAGATCAGGGATGGGCTATGGCTACACCTTC,CATSRSGMGYGYTF
-,TRBV6-5,TRBJ2-2,-,TGTGCCAGCAGTTACTCGAGGGGTAGAACCGGGGAGCTGTTTTTT,CASSYSRGRTGELFF
few,TRBV5-1,TRBJ2-1,TRBD2,TGCGCCAGCAACCCTGGGACTAGCGGGATCTACAATGAGCAGTTCTTC,CASNPGTSGIYNEQFF
many,TRBV5-6,TRBJ1-4,-,TGTGCCAGCAGCTTACAGGGAATTAATGAAAAACTGTTTTTT,CASSLQGINEKLFF
-,TRBV10-3,TRBJ1-2,-,TGTGCCATCAGTGAAGATCTTAACTATGGCTACACCTTC,CAISEDLNYGYTF
once,TRBV27,TRBJ1-1,TRBD1,TGTGCCAGCAGTCCCAATAGGGGGACAGGGAACACTGAAGCTTTCTTT,CASSPNRGTGNTEAFF
-,TRBV14,TRBJ2-1,-,TGTGCCAGCAGCTTCGACTACAATGAGCAGTTCTTC,CASSFDYNEQFF
-,TRBV2,TRBJ1-1,-,TGTGCCAGCAGTAAGAGCCTCATGAACACTGAAGCTTTCTTT,CASSKSLMNTEAFF
-,TRBV28,TRBJ1-2,-,TGTGCCAGCAGCTCGACAGCTAACTATGGCTACACCTTC,CASSSTANYGYTF
-,TRBV2,TRBJ2-3,-,TGTGCCAGCAGTGTAGGGGGGGCAGATACGCAGTATTTT,CASSVGGADTQYF
-,TRBV5-8,TRBJ1-1,TRBD1,TGTGCCAGCAGCCCCGGACAGGTCCCTGGGAACACTGAAGCTTTCTTT,CASSPGQVPGNTEAFF
-,TRBV10-3,TRBJ2-2,TRBD2,TGTGCCATCAGCGAATTAGCGGGAGGAACCGGGGAGCTGTTTTTT,CAISELAGGTGELFF
-,TRBV12-5,TRBJ1-2,TRBD1,TGTGCTAGTGTTTTACCTCTACCGGGACAGGGGGCTGCTGGCTACACCTTC,CASVLPLPGQGAAGYTF
-,TRBV7-8,TRBJ1-2,-,TGTGCCAGCAGCTCCTATAGGGACCTCGGCTATGGCTACACCTTC,CASSSYRDLGYGYTF
-,TRBV27,TRBJ2-2,-,TGTGCCAGCACGGATAGCGAATACACCGGGGAGCTGTTTTTT,CASTDSEYTGELFF